The T cell receptor (beta chain) under discussion was sequenced for a study of technical replicates of blood from several donors. The CDR3 contains 15 residues. Per the germline V gene, CDR1 is SGHKS and CDR2 is YYEKEE (reference sequence). V lost 3 bases to trimming and J lost 0 bases; unmatched junction nucleotides: 3. The repertoire was sequenced with immunoSEQ multiplex PCR; TCRdb's copy has only in-frame clones and lacks some. The sample contains fewer than 90,000 clones, around 89% of which appear only once. The specimen was T cells isolated from PBMCs. V and J are TRBV5-5 and TRBJ2-5; 9 bases align to TRBD1. The sequence was collected from a human donor in good health. The CDR3, as DNA: TGTGCCAGCAGCTGGGGGGACAGGGACCAAGAGACCCAGTACTTC. The encoded protein is CASSWGDRDQETQYF.